The TCR beta chain under discussion was sequenced for a study of control samples from healthy donors and cancer patients. TCRdb's table, derived via immunoSEQ multiplex PCR, lists solely in-frame clones and lacks some. Of 120,000 to 150,000 clones in the sample, about 91% were seen once. The germline V gene encodes CDR1 SGHNT and CDR2 YENEEA. The V gene lost 5 bases and the J gene lost 10 bases, with 15 bases spanning the gap. The CDR3 runs to 13 residues. The receptor was isolated from a man younger than 45 in good health. Sequences were obtained from blood. V usage is TRBV11-3 and J usage is TRBJ1-3; D is perhaps TRBD1 (5 bases). CDR3: CASSGNQGTTIYF. The CDR3 nucleotides are TGTGCCAGCAGCGGTAACCAGGGTACAACCATATATTTT. Full variable domain (missing parts from reference TRBV11-3 and TRBJ1-3): EAGVVQSPRYKIIEKKQPVAFWCNPISGHNTLYWYLQNLGQGPELLIRYENEEAVDDSQLPKDRFSAERLKGVDSTLKIQPAELGDSAVYLCASSGNQGTTIYFGEGSWLTVV.